This T cell receptor beta chain was documented in a study of T cells in Graves' hyperthyroidism and ophthalmopathy. This CDR3 comprises 13 residues. Germline V gene sequence: CDR1 SGHAT, CDR2 FQNNGV. Trimming took 0 bases from V and 6 from J, leaving 9 bases between them. RNA transcripts served as the template for amplifying TCR beta CDR3 regions. HTBI primers were the set used in a first-round RT-PCR of the TCR CDR3. Using its own MiXCR run on the multiplex PCR reads, TCRdb lists one record per CDR3 protein. The sample yields roughly 640,000 distinct CDR3 sequences, 15% to 20% seen once. Sequenced sample: blood. The source is a woman in her thirties or forties with Graves' ophthalmopathy. V gene TRBV11-2 combines with J gene TRBJ2-7; no firm D call. CDR3 protein: CASSLDWASEQYF. In DNA, the CDR3 is TGTGCCAGCAGCTTAGATTGGGCTAGCGAGCAGTACTTC.